These 3 T cell receptor beta chains were sequenced from one sample in a study of cytomegalovirus exposure and HLA in healthy donors. The PCR contained 60 Vbeta and 13 Jbeta primers. Repertoires were generated with immunoSEQ multiplex PCR, while TCRdb's copy carries only in-frame clones and drops some. The sample carries about 200,000 clones, roughly 85% recorded once. Sequenced material: PBMCs. All receptors derive from a woman between 18 and 29 years old in good health and CMV-seronegative.

Details on this clone: The same CDR3 arises from other DNA sequences in this sample as well. This chain connects TRBV5-1 to TRBJ1-1; tentatively, D is TRBD1 (5 bases). Per germline, CDR1 SGHRS and CDR2 YFSETQ. The CDR3 spans 15 residues. V lost 0 bases to trimming and J lost 3 bases, with 12 bases between them. In nucleotides, the CDR3 is TGCGCCAGCAGCTTGGACAAGGGGCCTCACACTGAAGCTTTCTTT. This translates into CASSLDKGPHTEAFF.

V is TRBV2 and J is TRBJ2-3; 8 nucleotides align to TRBD1. V lost 6 bases, J lost 5 bases, and 1 base stayed unmatched. Per germline, CDR1 SNHLY and CDR2 FYNNEI. The CDR3 contains 12 residues. As DNA, the CDR3 is TGTGCCAGCAGCGACAGGGGAGATACGCAGTATTTT. Protein sequence: CASSDRGDTQYF.

The V gene is TRBV5-6, the J gene TRBJ1-2; 7 positions match TRBD1. V lost 5 bases and J lost 4; bases outside the gene matches: 11. Germline assignment: CDR1 SGHDT and CDR2 YYEEEE. The CDR3 has 15 amino acids. CDR3 sequence: CASSSGGWGGYGYTF. Here the CDR3 DNA reads TGTGCCAGCAGTTCAGGGGGTTGGGGCGGCTATGGCTACACCTTC.